The 8 T cell receptor beta chains below were found in one sample sequenced in a study of blood T cell repertoires in COVID-19. Measured with immunoSEQ multiplex PCR; TCRdb has only the in-frame clones, and not every one. Seen here are 300,000 or so clones, around 86% observed once, and the top ten hold less than 11%. Sequencing used PBMCs or T cells enriched from blood (not recorded which). Receptors were obtained from a woman under 30 who had recovered from COVID-19.

The chain uses TRBV5-8 and TRBJ1-5; 7 positions agree with TRBD1. Germline V gene lookup returns CDR1 SGHTS and CDR2 YDEGEE. Unmatched junction bases numbered 5, after V lost 3 bases and J lost 2 bases. The CDR3 is made up of 15 amino acids. The CDR3 region is CASSYTGEGNQPQHF. For the CDR3, the DNA is TGTGCCAGCAGCTACACAGGGGAGGGCAATCAGCCCCAGCATTTT.

J is TRBJ1-2 and V is TRBV2; no definite D call. The CDR3 spans 13 residues. Germline V lookup: CDR1 SNHLY, CDR2 FYNNEI. With 6 bases removed from V and 4 bases from J, the gap between germline ends came to 12 bases. Written as DNA, the CDR3 is TGTGCCAGCAGCGCGACAAGCCTCTATGGCTACACCTTC. It specifies CASSATSLYGYTF.

The chain is built from TRBV28 and TRBJ1-2, with D unclear. This CDR3 has 16 amino acids. V lost 5 bases, J lost 0 bases, and 16 bases lay in between. The germline CDR1 and CDR2 sequences are MDHEN and SYDVKM. Here the CDR3 reads CASSEQWRPPNYGYTF. Here the CDR3 DNA reads TGTGCCAGCAGTGAGCAGTGGAGGCCTCCTAACTATGGCTACACCTTC.

This rearrangement joins TRBV7-8 to TRBJ1-6; D is perhaps TRBD1 (5 bases). The CDR3 loop spans 15 amino acids. CDR1 is SGHVS, CDR2 FQNEAQ, per germline. Trimming shortened V by 5 bases and J by 10 bases, and 18 bases separated the two germline ends. CDR3 region: CASSLEPRGRSPLHF. The CDR3 region has the DNA TGTGCCAGCAGCCTTGAGCCTCGGGGGAGATCACCCCTCCACTTT.

This clone was detected only once. J is TRBJ2-2 and V is TRBV21-1; whether TRBD1, the table's D call, matches the DNA was not checked. TRBV21-1 is termed a pseudogene. This CDR3 is 16 amino acids long. The CDR3 nucleotides are TGTGCCAGCAGCAAAAACAGGGGGTCCAAGACCGGGGAGCTGTTTTTT. Amino acid sequence: CASSKNRGSKTGELFF.

To note about this clone: The sample contains more than one DNA sequence encoding this CDR3. The chain links TRBV27 to TRBJ1-2, with D uncertain. Germline V lookup: CDR1 MNHEY, CDR2 SMNVEV (reference sequence). The V gene lost 0 bases and the J gene lost 4 bases, with 6 bases spanning the gap. The CDR3 loop spans 13 amino acids. The CDR3 nucleotides are TGTGCCAGCAGTTTATCAGGGAGCTATGGCTACACCTTC. Encoded protein: CASSLSGSYGYTF.

This chain links TRBV2 with TRBJ2-2; TRBD1 matches at 9 bases. Germline CDR1 reads SNHLY; CDR2 reads FYNNEI. Unmatched junction bases numbered 6, after V lost 1 base and J lost 0 bases. The CDR3 contains 18 residues. CDR3 region: CASSEVSRTGANTGELFF. As DNA, the CDR3 is TGTGCCAGCAGTGAAGTTAGTCGGACAGGGGCGAACACCGGGGAGCTGTTTTTT.

This chain joins TRBV18 and TRBJ2-2; 10 nucleotides line up with TRBD2. CDR3 length: 19 residues. Germline V gene sequence: CDR1 KGHSH, CDR2 LQKENI. The V and J ends lost 3 bases and 5 bases, in that order; junction bases with no gene match: 15. CDR3 in amino acids: CASSPLEAGGLGITGELFF. CDR3 sequence (DNA): TGTGCCAGCTCACCGTTAGAAGCGGGAGGGCTCGGCATAACCGGGGAGCTGTTTTTT.